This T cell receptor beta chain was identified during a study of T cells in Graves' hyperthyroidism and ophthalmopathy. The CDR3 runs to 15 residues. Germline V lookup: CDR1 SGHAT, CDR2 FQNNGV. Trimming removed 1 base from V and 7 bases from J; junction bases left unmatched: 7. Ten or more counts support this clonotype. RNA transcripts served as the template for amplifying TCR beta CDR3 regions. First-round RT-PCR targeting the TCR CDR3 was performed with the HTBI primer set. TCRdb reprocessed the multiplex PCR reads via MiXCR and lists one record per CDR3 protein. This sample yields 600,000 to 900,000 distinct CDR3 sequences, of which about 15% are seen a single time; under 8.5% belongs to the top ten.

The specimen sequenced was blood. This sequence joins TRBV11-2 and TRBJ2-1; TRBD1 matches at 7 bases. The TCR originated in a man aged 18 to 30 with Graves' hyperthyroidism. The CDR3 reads CASSLAQGVWNEQFF. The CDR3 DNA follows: TGTGCCAGCAGCTTAGCCCAGGGGGTTTGGAATGAGCAGTTCTTC.